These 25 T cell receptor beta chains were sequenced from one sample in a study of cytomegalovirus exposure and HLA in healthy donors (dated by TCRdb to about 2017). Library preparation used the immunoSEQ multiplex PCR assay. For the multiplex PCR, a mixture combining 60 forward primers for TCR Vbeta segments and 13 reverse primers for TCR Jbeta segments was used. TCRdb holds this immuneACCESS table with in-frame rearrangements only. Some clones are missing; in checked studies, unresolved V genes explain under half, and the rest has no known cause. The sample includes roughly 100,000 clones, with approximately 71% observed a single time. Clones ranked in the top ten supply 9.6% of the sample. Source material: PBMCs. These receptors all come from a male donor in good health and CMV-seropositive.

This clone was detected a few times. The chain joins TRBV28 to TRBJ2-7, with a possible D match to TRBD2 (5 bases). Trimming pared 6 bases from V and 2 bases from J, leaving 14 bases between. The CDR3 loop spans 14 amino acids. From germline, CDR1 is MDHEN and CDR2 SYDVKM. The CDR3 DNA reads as TGTGCCAGCAGGGACGGAGGCATAACCTACGAGCAGTACTTC. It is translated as CASRDGGITYEQYF.

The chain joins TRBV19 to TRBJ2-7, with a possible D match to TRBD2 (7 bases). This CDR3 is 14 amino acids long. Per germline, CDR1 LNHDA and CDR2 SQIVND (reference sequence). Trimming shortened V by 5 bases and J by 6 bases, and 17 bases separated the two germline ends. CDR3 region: CASSSGGGSGEQYF. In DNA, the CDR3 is TGTGCCAGTAGTTCGGGGGGCGGGAGTGGCGAGCAGTACTTC.

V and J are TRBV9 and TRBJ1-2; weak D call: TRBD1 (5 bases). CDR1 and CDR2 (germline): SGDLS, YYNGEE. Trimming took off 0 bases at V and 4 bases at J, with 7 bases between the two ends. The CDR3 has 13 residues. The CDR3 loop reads CASSVAGGYGYTF. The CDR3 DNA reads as TGTGCCAGCAGCGTAGCGGGGGGCTATGGCTACACCTTC.

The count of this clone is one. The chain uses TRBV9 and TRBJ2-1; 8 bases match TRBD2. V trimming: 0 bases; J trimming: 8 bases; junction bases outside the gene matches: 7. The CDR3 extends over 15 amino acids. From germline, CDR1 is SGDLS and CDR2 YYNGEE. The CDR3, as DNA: TGTGCCAGCAGCGTAGGACTAGCGAGATTCTATGAGCAGTTCTTC. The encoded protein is CASSVGLARFYEQFF.

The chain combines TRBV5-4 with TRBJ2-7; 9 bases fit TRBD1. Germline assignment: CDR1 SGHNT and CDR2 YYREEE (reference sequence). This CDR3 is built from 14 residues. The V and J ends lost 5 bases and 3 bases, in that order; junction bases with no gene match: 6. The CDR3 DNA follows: TGTGCCAGCAGTCCCGGGACAGGGAACTACGAGCAGTACTTC. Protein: CASSPGTGNYEQYF.

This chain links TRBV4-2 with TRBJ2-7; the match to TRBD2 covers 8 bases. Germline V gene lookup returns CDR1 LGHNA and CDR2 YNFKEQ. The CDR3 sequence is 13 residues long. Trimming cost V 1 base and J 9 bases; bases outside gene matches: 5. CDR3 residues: CASSQGGGLGQYF. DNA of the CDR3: TGTGCCAGCAGCCAAGGAGGGGGACTAGGGCAGTACTTC.

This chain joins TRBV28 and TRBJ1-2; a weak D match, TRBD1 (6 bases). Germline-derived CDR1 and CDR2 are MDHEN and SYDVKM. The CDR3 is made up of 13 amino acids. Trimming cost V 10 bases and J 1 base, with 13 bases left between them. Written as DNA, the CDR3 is TGTGCCACTAGGACAGTCATTAACTATGGCTACACCTTC. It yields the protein CATRTVINYGYTF.

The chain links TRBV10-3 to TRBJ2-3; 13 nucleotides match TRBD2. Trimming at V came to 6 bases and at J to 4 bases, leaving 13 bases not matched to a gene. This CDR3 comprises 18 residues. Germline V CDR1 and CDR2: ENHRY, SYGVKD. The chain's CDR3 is CAIRNRTSGRGMADTQYF. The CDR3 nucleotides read TGTGCCATCAGGAATCGGACTAGCGGGAGAGGTATGGCAGATACGCAGTATTTT.

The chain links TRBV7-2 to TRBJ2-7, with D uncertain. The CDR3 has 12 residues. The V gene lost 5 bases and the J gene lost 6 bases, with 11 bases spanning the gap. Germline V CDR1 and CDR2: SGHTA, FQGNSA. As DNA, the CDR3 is TGTGCCAGCAGCCTTTCTTGGAGCGAGCAGTACTTC. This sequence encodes CASSLSWSEQYF.

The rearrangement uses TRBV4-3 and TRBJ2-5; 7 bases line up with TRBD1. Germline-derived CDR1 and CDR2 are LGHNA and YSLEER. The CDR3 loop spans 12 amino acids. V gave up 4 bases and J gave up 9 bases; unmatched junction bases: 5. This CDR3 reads CASSPQGGPQYF. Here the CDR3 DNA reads TGCGCCAGCAGCCCTCAAGGGGGCCCCCAGTACTTC.

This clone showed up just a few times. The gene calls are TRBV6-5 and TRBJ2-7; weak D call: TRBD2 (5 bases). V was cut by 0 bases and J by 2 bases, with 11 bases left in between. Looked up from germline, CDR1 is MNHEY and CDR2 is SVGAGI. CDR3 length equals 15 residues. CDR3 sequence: CASSYSLSGAYEQYF. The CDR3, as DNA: TGTGCCAGCAGTTACTCGCTCAGCGGAGCCTACGAGCAGTACTTC.

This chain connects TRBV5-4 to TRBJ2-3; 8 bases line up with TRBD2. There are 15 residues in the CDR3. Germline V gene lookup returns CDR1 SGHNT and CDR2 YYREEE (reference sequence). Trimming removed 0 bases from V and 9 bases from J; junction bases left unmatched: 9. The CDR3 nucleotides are TGTGCCAGCAGCTTGGCCAGCAGCGGGAGCGGAACGCAGTATTTT. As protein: CASSLASSGSGTQYF. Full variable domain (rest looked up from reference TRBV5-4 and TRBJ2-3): ETGVTQSPTHLIKTRGQQVTLRCSSQSGHNTVSWYQQALGQGPQFIFQYYREEENGRGNFPPRFSGLQFPNYSSELNVNALELDDSALYLCASSLASSGSGTQYFGPGTRLTVL.

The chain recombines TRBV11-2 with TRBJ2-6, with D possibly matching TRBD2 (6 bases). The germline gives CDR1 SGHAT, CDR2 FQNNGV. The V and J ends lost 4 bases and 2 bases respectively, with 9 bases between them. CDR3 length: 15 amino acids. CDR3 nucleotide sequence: TGTGCCAGCAGCTCGGAGGGGACTGGGGCCAACGTCCTGACTTTC. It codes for CASSSEGTGANVLTF.

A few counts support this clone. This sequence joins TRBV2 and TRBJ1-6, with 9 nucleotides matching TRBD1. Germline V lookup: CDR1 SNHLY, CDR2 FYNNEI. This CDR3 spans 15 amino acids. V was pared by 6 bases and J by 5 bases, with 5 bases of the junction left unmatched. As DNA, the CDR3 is TGTGCCAGCAGGGAGAGGACAGGGGATAATTCACCCCTCCACTTT. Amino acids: CASRERTGDNSPLHF.

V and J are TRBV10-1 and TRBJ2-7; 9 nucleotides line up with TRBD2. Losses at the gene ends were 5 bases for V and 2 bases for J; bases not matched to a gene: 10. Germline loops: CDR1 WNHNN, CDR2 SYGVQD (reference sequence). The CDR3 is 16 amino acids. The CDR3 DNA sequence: TGCGCCAGCAGTCTGACTAGCGGCCCCGACGCCTACGAGCAGTACTTC. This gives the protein CASSLTSGPDAYEQYF.

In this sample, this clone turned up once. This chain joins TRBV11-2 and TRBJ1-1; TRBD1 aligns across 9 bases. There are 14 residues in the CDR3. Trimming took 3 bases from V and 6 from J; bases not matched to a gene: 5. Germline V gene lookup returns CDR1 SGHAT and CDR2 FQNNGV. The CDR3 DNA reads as TGTGCCAGCAGCTTCACCACAGGGGGCTCTGAAGCTTTCTTT. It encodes CASSFTTGGSEAFF.

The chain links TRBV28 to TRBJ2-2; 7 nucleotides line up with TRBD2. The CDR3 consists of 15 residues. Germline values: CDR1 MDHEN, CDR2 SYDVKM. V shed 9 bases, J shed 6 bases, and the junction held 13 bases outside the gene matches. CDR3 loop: CASLTRAGRAGELFF. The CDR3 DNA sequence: TGTGCCAGTCTTACTAGGGCAGGGAGGGCCGGGGAGCTGTTTTTT.

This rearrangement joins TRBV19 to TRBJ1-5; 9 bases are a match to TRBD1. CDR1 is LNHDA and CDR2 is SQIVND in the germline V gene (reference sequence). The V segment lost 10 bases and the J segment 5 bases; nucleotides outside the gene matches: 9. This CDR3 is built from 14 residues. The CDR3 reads CANRGQGGDQPQHF. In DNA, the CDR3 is TGTGCCAATAGGGGACAGGGAGGAGATCAGCCCCAGCATTTT.

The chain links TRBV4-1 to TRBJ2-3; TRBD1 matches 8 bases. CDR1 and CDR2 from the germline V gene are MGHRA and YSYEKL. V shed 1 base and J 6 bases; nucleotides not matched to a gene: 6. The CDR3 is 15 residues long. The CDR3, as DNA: TGCGCCAGCAGCCAAGCGGACAGGGCGGTTGATACGCAGTATTTT. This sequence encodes CASSQADRAVDTQYF.

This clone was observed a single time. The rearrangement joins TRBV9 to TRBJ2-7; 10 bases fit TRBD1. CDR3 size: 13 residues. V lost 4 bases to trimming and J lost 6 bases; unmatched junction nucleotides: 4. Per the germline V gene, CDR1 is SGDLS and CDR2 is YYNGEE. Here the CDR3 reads CASSPRTGGEQYF. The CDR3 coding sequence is TGTGCCAGCAGCCCCCGGACAGGGGGCGAGCAGTACTTC.

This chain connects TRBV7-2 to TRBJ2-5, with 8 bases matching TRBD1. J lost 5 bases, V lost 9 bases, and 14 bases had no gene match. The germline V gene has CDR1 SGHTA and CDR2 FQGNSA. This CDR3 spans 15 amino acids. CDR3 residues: CASSLLTGVGETQYF. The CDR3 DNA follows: TGTGCCAGTTCGTTACTGACAGGGGTGGGGGAGACCCAGTACTTC.

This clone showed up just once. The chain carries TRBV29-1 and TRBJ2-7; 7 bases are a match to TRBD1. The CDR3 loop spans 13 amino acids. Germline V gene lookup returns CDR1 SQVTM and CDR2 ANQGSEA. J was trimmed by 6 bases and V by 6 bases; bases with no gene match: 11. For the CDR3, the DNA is TGCAGCGTCGTGAGGAGACAGGGTAGCGAGCAGTACTTC. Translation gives CSVVRRQGSEQYF.

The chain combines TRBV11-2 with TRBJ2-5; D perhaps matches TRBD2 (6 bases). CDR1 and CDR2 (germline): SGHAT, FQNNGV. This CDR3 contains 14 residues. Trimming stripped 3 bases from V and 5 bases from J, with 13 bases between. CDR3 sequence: CASSFGGVLETQYF. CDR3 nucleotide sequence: TGTGCCAGCAGCTTCGGGGGAGTCCTGGAGACCCAGTACTTC.

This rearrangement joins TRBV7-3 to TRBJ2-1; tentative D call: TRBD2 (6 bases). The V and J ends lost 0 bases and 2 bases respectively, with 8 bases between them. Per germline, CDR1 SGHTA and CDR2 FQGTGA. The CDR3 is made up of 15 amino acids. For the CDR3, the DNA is TGTGCCAGCAGCTTAACTAGCGGCACCTACAATGAGCAGTTCTTC. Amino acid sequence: CASSLTSGTYNEQFF.

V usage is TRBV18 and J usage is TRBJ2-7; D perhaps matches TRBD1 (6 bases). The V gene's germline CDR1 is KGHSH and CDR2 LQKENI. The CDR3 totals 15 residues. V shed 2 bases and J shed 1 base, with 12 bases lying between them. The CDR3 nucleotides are TGTGCCAGCTCACCAGGTTCAGGGGCGTCCTACGAGCAGTACTTC. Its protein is CASSPGSGASYEQYF.